The 5 T cell receptor beta chains below were found in one sample sequenced in a study of glioma-infiltrating T cells. The iRepertoire nested amplicon-rescue multiplex PCR amplified TCR alpha and beta CDR3s from RNA. MiXCR was run by TCRdb on the multiplex PCR reads, yielding one entry per CDR3 protein. In the table there are around 190,000 distinct CDR3 sequences, around 45% of which are singletons. The specimen sequenced was glioma tissue, nonneoplastic brain tissue, or PBMCs (not recorded which). Receptors originate from a human donor with low-grade glioma or glioblastoma, undergoing nonglioma brain surgery, or in good health (not recorded which).

There are many counts of this clonotype. The chain is built from TRBV28 and TRBJ2-2, with 7 bases identical to TRBD1. V gave up 7 bases and J gave up 7 bases; unmatched junction bases: 9. This CDR3 spans 14 amino acids. The germline V gene has CDR1 MDHEN and CDR2 SYDVKM. Written as DNA, the CDR3 is TGTGCCAGCATATACGGACAGGCAAGCGGGGAGCTGTTTTTT. Translating it yields CASIYGQASGELFF.

On this clonotype: This may come from a read error, since a much larger clone is one base off. The V call is TRBV28, the J call TRBJ1-6, with D unresolved. Germline V gives CDR1 MDHEN, CDR2 SYDVKM. The CDR3 is made up of 12 amino acids. Trimming took off 6 bases at V and 12 bases at J, with 12 bases between the two ends. This chain's CDR3 is CASRRLARPLHF. The DNA of the CDR3 is TGTGCCAGCAGACGTCTCGCCAGACCCCTCCACTTT.

This clonotype has more than one count but fewer than ten. Since a much larger clone is just one base distant, this may be a read error. This chain links TRBV6-6 with TRBJ1-1; D gene unclear. The ends were cut back, 2 bases at V and 8 bases at J, with 21 bases in the middle. The CDR3 runs to 16 residues. CDR1 is MNHNY, CDR2 SVGAGI, per germline (reference sequence). CDR3 residues: CASSYTEPGRPTEAFF. DNA of the CDR3: TGTGCCAGCAGTTACACTGAACCCGGACGGCCAACAGAAGCTTTCTTT.

This chain links TRBV4-1 with TRBJ2-5; D ambiguous. This CDR3 comprises 15 residues. V was trimmed by 3 bases and J by 1 base, leaving 12 bases between them. Germline V gene lookup returns CDR1 MGHRA and CDR2 YSYEKL. The DNA of the CDR3 is TGCGCCAGCAGCCAGACGACGGCTCTCCAAGAGACCCAGTACTTC. This gives the protein CASSQTTALQETQYF.

This clonotype was detected many times. The chain carries TRBV20-1 and TRBJ2-1; TRBD2 matches 11 bases. Germline CDR1 is DFQATT and CDR2 is SNEGSKA (reference sequence). Trimming at V came to 5 bases and at J to 10 bases, leaving 10 bases not matched to a gene. The CDR3 consists of 14 residues. The CDR3 region has the DNA TGCAGTGCTCGCCCTAGCGGGAGGCAAGGAGAGCAGTTCTTC. Translation: CSARPSGRQGEQFF.